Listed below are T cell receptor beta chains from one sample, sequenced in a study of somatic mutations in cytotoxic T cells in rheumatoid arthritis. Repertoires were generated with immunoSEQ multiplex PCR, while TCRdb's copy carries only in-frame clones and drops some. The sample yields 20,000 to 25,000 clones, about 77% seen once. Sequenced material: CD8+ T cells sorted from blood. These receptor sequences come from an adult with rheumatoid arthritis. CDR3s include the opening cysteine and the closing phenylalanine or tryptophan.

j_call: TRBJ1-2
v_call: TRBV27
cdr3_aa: CASTSGGASGYTF

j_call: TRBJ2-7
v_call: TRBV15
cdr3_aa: CATSRGGQGLGEQYF

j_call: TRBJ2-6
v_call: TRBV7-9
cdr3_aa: CASSLTVSGANVLTF

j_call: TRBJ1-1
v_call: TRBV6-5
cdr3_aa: CASSYSIMNTEAFF

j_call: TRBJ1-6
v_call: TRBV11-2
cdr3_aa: CASSFRGNNSPLHF

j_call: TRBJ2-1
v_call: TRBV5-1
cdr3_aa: CASSLRQYNEQFF

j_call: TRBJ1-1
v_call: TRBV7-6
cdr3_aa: CASSPRDRGRTEAFF

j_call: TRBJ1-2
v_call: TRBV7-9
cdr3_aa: CASSPHFGKPNYGYTF

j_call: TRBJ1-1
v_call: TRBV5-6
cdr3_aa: CASSNDAGATGRAFF

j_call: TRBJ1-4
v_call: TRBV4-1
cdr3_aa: CASSHGQDNEKLFF

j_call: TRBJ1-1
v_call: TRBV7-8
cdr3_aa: CASSRTPSMNTEAFF

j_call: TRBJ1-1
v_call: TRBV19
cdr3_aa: CASSVGQGTNTEAFF

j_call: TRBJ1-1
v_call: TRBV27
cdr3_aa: CASSPPRDTREGTEAFF

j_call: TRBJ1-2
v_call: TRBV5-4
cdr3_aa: CASSPDSIANYGYTF

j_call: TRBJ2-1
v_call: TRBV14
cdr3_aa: CASSDPRREPYNEQFF

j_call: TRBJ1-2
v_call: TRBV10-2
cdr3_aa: CASRDSRPYGYTF

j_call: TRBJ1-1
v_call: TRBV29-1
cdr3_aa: CSVGGKNVQPEAFF

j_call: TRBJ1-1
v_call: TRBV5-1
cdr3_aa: CASRLSGYNTEAFF

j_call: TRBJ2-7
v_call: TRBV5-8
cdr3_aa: CASSLGTTYEQYF

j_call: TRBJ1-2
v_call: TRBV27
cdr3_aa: CASSLLGQGSPFNYGYTF

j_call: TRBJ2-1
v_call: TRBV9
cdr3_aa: CASSVDLAGGNEQFF

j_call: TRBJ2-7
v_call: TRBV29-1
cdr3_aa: CSVFTGQGPREQYF

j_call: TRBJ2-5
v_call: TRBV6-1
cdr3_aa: CASSELDRAFQETQYF